This TCR beta chain was observed in a study of cytomegalovirus exposure and HLA in healthy donors. V was clipped by 3 bases and J by 8 bases; unmatched bases: 7. CDR1 and CDR2 from the germline V gene are SGHAT and FQNNGV. The length of the CDR3 is 14 residues. Regarding this clone: The antigen remains undetermined.

Study-wide results and caveats: A later analysis linked a missense variant in DCLRE1C to the trimming of TCR beta V and J genes. Other equally common chains were less clonally expanded than HLA-associated TCR beta chains, a later analysis showed.

In the PCR, 60 Vbeta and 13 Jbeta primers were used. The table came from immunoSEQ multiplex PCR; TCRdb's copy has only in-frame clones and leaves some out. The sample lists about 97,000 clones, around 85% occurring once. The TCR comes from a man aged 35-49 years in good health and CMV-seropositive. Material for sequencing was PBMCs. The chain is built from TRBV11-2 and TRBJ1-2; 9 bases fit TRBD1. The CDR3 spells CASSFETGGYGYTF. The CDR3, as DNA: TGTGCCAGCAGCTTTGAGACAGGGGGTTACGGCTACACCTTC.